The 7 T cell receptor beta chains presented below share a single source sample, sequenced in a study of regulatory T cells in long-lasting Graves disease. iRepertoire HTBI primers and Arm-PCR of CDR3 regions built TCR beta libraries. TCRdb reprocessed the multiplex PCR reads via MiXCR and lists one record per CDR3 protein. The sample includes hundreds of thousands of distinct CDR3 sequences, around 15% of them seen just once. The time point was: newly diagnosed GD, antithyroid drugs for less than 3 months. Isolated PBMC RNA provided the starting material for the TCR library. The sequencing used peripheral blood mononuclear cells (PBMCs), collected at new diagnosis, from a patient treated with antithyroid drugs. The receptors shown here come from a female donor with Graves disease.

This clonotype was detected ten times or more. This chain connects TRBV4-1 to TRBJ2-3; TRBD2 matches at 12 bases. CDR3 length equals 16 residues. V was pared by 3 bases and J by 3 bases, with 4 bases of the junction left unmatched. Germline CDR1 and CDR2: MGHRA and YSYEKL. CDR3 sequence: CASSQAGLAGTDTQYF. For the CDR3, the DNA is TGCGCCAGCAGCCAGGCTGGACTAGCGGGGACAGATACGCAGTATTTT.

The CDR3 spells CASSSPSNGQETQYF. The DNA of the CDR3 is TGTGCCAGCAGTTCACCGTCTAACGGCCAAGAGACCCAGTACTTC. The chain carries TRBV6-2 or TRBV6-3 and TRBJ2-5, with unresolved D. The ends were cut back, 4 bases at V and 1 base at J, with 13 bases in the middle. This CDR3 has 15 amino acids. Looked up from germline, CDR1 is MNHEY and CDR2 is SVGEGT.

This clonotype was recorded at least ten times. The chain links TRBV4-1 to TRBJ2-7, with 11 nucleotides matching TRBD2. CDR1 is MGHRA, CDR2 YSYEKL, per germline. CDR3 size: 15 residues. Unmatched junction bases numbered 6, after V lost 3 bases and J lost 5 bases. The CDR3 region is CASSHSLAGGDEQYF. CDR3 nucleotide sequence: TGCGCCAGCAGCCACAGCCTAGCGGGAGGCGACGAGCAGTACTTC.

On this clonotype itself: One base away lies a much larger clone, so this may be a sequencing read error. The chain has TRBV5-1 and TRBJ2-3; 8 nucleotides align to TRBD2. The CDR3 spans 15 residues. J gave up 0 bases and V 5 bases, and 5 bases lay outside the gene matches. Germline CDR1 SGHRS, CDR2 YFSETQ. DNA for the CDR3: TGCGCCAGCAGGGACGGGGGGGTTAGCACAGATACGCAGTATTTT. It yields the protein CASRDGGVSTDTQYF.

This clonotype has ten or more counts. V gene TRBV3-1 combines with J gene TRBJ2-3; D unresolved. This CDR3 comprises 15 residues. Germline loops: CDR1 LGHDT, CDR2 YNNKEL (reference sequence). Trimming cost V 6 bases and J 2 bases, with 15 bases left between them. The chain's CDR3 is CASSPILSNTDTQYF. The CDR3 coding sequence is TGTGCCAGCAGTCCAATTCTCTCTAACACAGATACGCAGTATTTT.

This clonotype was seen many times. This chain links TRBV28 with TRBJ2-2, with 10 positions matching TRBD1. V shed 3 bases and J 6 bases; nucleotides not matched to a gene: 4. Germline CDR1 MDHEN, CDR2 SYDVKM. The CDR3 is made up of 15 amino acids. The CDR3 sequence: CASSFHGQGAGELFF. CDR3 bases: TGTGCCAGCAGTTTTCACGGACAGGGGGCCGGGGAGCTGTTTTTT.

This rearrangement joins TRBV12-3 or TRBV12-4 to TRBJ2-2, with 8 bases lining up with TRBD2. The CDR3 is made up of 15 amino acids. J was trimmed by 7 bases and V by 7 bases; bases with no gene match: 11. The CDR3 sequence: CASNSVAGNGGELFF. CDR3 nucleotide sequence: TGTGCCAGCAACTCGGTAGCGGGAAATGGCGGGGAGCTGTTTTTT.